The 16 T cell receptor beta chains below come from one sample, sequenced in a study of T cell repertoires in cytomegalovirus infection. TCRdb re-derived calls from the reads in MiXCR, one entry per CDR3 protein. The sample contains 750,000 to 900,000 distinct CDR3 sequences, almost 30% of which appear only once. The antigens for these receptors are not known. The sequencing used cultured CD8+ T cells from PBMCs, collected from culture after CMV antigen stimulation. The origin of the receptors is a human donor in good health (CMV status not recorded). Some clones in this sample may be carry-over from other donors' samples.

The chain employs TRBV27 and TRBJ1-5, with D unresolved. This CDR3 spans 13 amino acids. V lost 7 bases, J lost 2 bases, and 9 bases lay in between. The V gene's germline CDR1 is MNHEY and CDR2 SMNVEV (reference sequence). The CDR3 DNA reads as TGTGCCAGCAAACCATTAGGCAATCAGCCCCAGCATTTT. This codes for CASKPLGNQPQHF.

This clonotype showed up just a few times. This rearrangement joins TRBV5-4 to TRBJ2-6; TRBD2 matches 7 bases. The CDR3 totals 17 residues. Germline V gene sequence: CDR1 SGHNT, CDR2 YYREEE (reference sequence). The J segment lost 4 bases and the V segment lost 0 bases, leaving 7 bases of the junction unmatched. This chain's CDR3 is CASSLGGGLGGANVLTF. The CDR3 DNA follows: TGTGCCAGCAGCTTGGGGGGAGGGCTAGGAGGGGCCAACGTCCTGACTTTC. Full variable domain (rest looked up from reference TRBV5-4 and TRBJ2-6): ETGVTQSPTHLIKTRGQQVTLRCSSQSGHNTVSWYQQALGQGPQFIFQYYREEENGRGNFPPRFSGLQFPNYSSELNVNALELDDSALYLCASSLGGGLGGANVLTFGAGSRLTVL.

The V and J genes are TRBV6-2 or TRBV6-3 and TRBJ2-1; 11 bases map to TRBD2. CDR1 is MNHEY, CDR2 SVGEGT, per germline. Trimming removed 5 bases from V and 0 bases from J; junction bases left unmatched: 6. This CDR3 comprises 17 residues. CDR3 in amino acids: CASSTRLAGSSYNEQFF. The DNA for the CDR3 is TGTGCCAGCAGTACCCGACTAGCGGGGAGCTCCTACAATGAGCAGTTCTTC.

As regards this clonotype: Mismatch with germline at one junction end may stem from a read error. The V call is TRBV4-1, the J call TRBJ1-5; D might be TRBD1 (5 bases). The germline gives CDR1 MGHRA, CDR2 YSYEKL. This CDR3 contains 15 residues. The CDR3 DNA reads as TGTGCCAGCAGCCAAGATCAGGGCCCTAGACAGCCCCAGCATTTT. This encodes CASSQDQGPRQPQHF.

The chain uses TRBV7-6 and TRBJ2-3; TRBD2 aligns across 9 bases. Germline loops: CDR1 SGHVS, CDR2 FNYEAQ. CDR3 length equals 18 residues. V was pared by 1 base and J by 2 bases, with 10 bases of the junction left unmatched. The CDR3 loop reads CASSLGPAAGGVTDTQYF. The CDR3 DNA reads as TGTGCCAGCAGCTTAGGCCCGGCGGCGGGGGGGGTCACAGATACGCAGTATTTT.

The rearrangement uses TRBV13 and TRBJ1-1, with a weak D call TRBD1 (5 bases). CDR1 is PRHDT and CDR2 is FYEKMQ in the germline V gene (reference sequence). Deletions cut 0 bases from V and 8 bases from J, with 10 bases between. The CDR3 length is 13 residues. CDR3 DNA sequence: TGTGCCAGCAGCTTAGGCCTACCAGGGGAAGCTTTCTTT. Its translation is CASSLGLPGEAFF.

This clonotype was counted ten times or more. This chain connects TRBV6-6 to TRBJ2-7, with 8 bases lining up with TRBD1. This CDR3 has 15 amino acids. Germline V gene sequence: CDR1 MNHNY, CDR2 SVGAGI (reference sequence). J gave up 5 bases and V 6 bases, and 12 bases lay outside the gene matches. The CDR3: CASRQGQGSSHEQYF. The CDR3 DNA reads as TGTGCCAGCAGACAAGGACAGGGAAGTTCCCACGAGCAGTACTTC.

In its sample, this clonotype was seen many times. The chain links TRBV7-2 to TRBJ1-5; D is ambiguous. Trimming left V 4 bases short and J 6 bases short, with 28 bases between. This CDR3 comprises 19 residues. The germline V gene has CDR1 SGHTA and CDR2 FQGNSA. The CDR3 nucleotides are TGTGCCAGCAGCTCTGAGCTCGCCCGGGCTCCTAGGTGGGGTCAGCCCCAGCATTTT. This encodes CASSSELARAPRWGQPQHF.

This clonotype was found many times. V is TRBV12-3 or TRBV12-4 and J is TRBJ2-2; the match to TRBD2 covers 13 bases. The ends lost 3 bases at V and 6 bases at J; junction bases unmatched: 10. This CDR3 is built from 18 residues. The CDR3 DNA reads TGTGCCAGCAGTTTCCTCCCCCCGGGACTAGCGGGGTCCGGGGAGCTGTTTTTT. Encoded protein: CASSFLPPGLAGSGELFF.

This clonotype appeared many times. The chain recombines TRBV7-6 with TRBJ1-2; D not resolved. Germline values: CDR1 SGHVS, CDR2 FNYEAQ. V shed 5 bases and J shed 6 bases, with 19 bases lying between them. This CDR3 is 15 amino acids long. CDR3 in amino acids: CASSPNSAKRDGYTF. The CDR3 nucleotides read TGTGCCAGCAGCCCAAACTCAGCCAAGCGTGATGGCTACACCTTC.

This clonotype was seen a handful of times. V is TRBV28 and J is TRBJ2-2; TRBD2 matches at 7 bases. The CDR3 contains 13 residues. Trimming removed 7 bases from V and 3 bases from J; junction bases left unmatched: 2. Germline CDR1 and CDR2: MDHEN and SYDVKM. In nucleotides, the CDR3 is TGTGCCAGCATGGGGGGGGACACCGGGGAGCTGTTTTTT. Amino acids: CASMGGDTGELFF.

This clonotype was observed a handful of times. The chain uses TRBV12-3 or TRBV12-4 and TRBJ1-1; D perhaps matches TRBD1 (5 bases). Deletions cut 6 bases from V and 1 base from J, with 24 bases between. CDR3 length: 18 amino acids. CDR3 amino acids: CASSPELGTKTSNTEAFF. The CDR3 DNA reads as TGTGCCAGCAGCCCCGAATTGGGGACCAAAACCTCGAACACTGAAGCTTTCTTT.

This chain uses TRBV2 with TRBJ1-4, with 9 bases that match TRBD1. With V trimmed by 6 bases and J by 1 base, 9 bases remained unmatched. The germline CDR1 and CDR2 sequences are SNHLY and FYNNEI. This CDR3 region has 17 residues. CDR3 region: CASRGDRDERTNEKLFF. The CDR3 nucleotides are TGTGCCAGCAGGGGGGACAGGGACGAACGAACTAATGAAAAACTGTTTTTT.

This clonotype was detected ten times or more. This sequence joins TRBV7-2 and TRBJ1-4, with 7 bases matching TRBD1. The CDR3 has 17 residues. V gave up 5 bases and J gave up 3 bases; unmatched junction bases: 12. Germline CDR1 SGHTA, CDR2 FQGNSA. The CDR3 loop reads CASSHRTGGGSNEKLFF. As DNA, the CDR3 is TGTGCCAGCAGCCACCGGACAGGTGGGGGTTCTAATGAAAAACTGTTTTTT. Filled out from reference TRBV7-2 and TRBJ1-4, the complete variable domain reads GAGVSQSPSNKVTEKGKDVELRCDPISGHTALYWYRQSLGQGLEFLIYFQGNSAPDKSGLPSDRFSAERTGGSVSTLTIQRTQQEDSAVYLCASSHRTGGGSNEKLFFGSGTQLSVL.

This chain connects TRBV12-3 or TRBV12-4 to TRBJ1-3; the D is unclear. This CDR3 spans 14 amino acids. Trimming cost V 5 bases and J 6 bases, with 14 bases left between them. The CDR3 DNA reads as TGTGCCAGCAGTCCGGGTCCCGCGGCAAACACCATATATTTT. It codes for CASSPGPAANTIYF.

The chain recombines TRBV7-9 with TRBJ2-2; maybe TRBD1 (6 bases). Trimming took 3 bases from V and 2 from J, leaving 16 bases between them. Germline V lookup: CDR1 SEHNR, CDR2 FQNEAQ (reference sequence). The CDR3 runs 17 residues. In DNA, the CDR3 is TGTGCCAGCAGCTTCACCGGGACACCAATTAACACCGGGGAGCTGTTTTTT. This codes for CASSFTGTPINTGELFF.